Only a few counts were recorded for the clone carrying this T cell receptor beta chain. The antigen remains unidentified. These data originate in a study of cytomegalovirus exposure and HLA in healthy donors. Broader study findings: The classifier reportedly diagnosed cytomegalovirus status with high sensitivity and specificity. In an earlier analysis, productive rearrangement rates for most beta V segments clustered near 87% or 30%.

The PCR was carried out with 60 Vbeta primers and 13 Jbeta primers. Method: immunoSEQ multiplex PCR; TCRdb's copy keeps in-frame clones and lacks some. The table includes about 250,000 clones, around 80% detected once. Sequencing used PBMCs. The receptor comes from a boy aged 10-17 years in good health and CMV-seronegative.

The CDR3 DNA is TGTGCCAGCAGCAAAACCGAAGACAGGGGGCAGTACCAAGAGACCCAGTACTTC. It is translated as CASSKTEDRGQYQETQYF. This rearrangement joins TRBV21-1 to TRBJ2-5; TRBD1 was called by the table and not checked on the DNA. TRBV21-1 is given as a pseudogene. The CDR3 consists of 18 residues.